The rows below give T cell receptor beta chains drawn from one sample of a study of blood T cell repertoires in COVID-19. The repertoire was sequenced with immunoSEQ multiplex PCR; TCRdb's copy has only in-frame clones and lacks some. The table lists some 190,000 clones, roughly 79% of them singletons. Sequencing was performed on peripheral blood. These receptors all come from a woman aged 40 to 50 with COVID-19, enrolled during active disease. Both conserved end residues are part of each CDR3. D genes are given only for firm matches. Clone size, where shown, is once, few, many, or a class for clones that have expanded.

D gene | J gene | clone size | V gene | CDR3 DNA | CDR3 protein
TRBD2 | TRBJ2-3 | - | TRBV30 | TGTGCCTGGAGCGGGCGGGGGGGAGTAGATACGCAGTATTTT | CAWSGRGGVDTQYF
TRBD2 | TRBJ2-5 | - | TRBV7-2 | TGTGCCAGCAGCGTAAAGACCCCCCTGGGGGGGGAGACCCAGTACTTC | CASSVKTPLGGETQYF
- | TRBJ1-2 | - | TRBV10-3 | TGTGCCATCAGTGAGCCCGAGGGGGGGTCCTATGGCTACACCTTC | CAISEPEGGSYGYTF
- | TRBJ2-5 | - | TRBV29-1 | TGCAGCGTTGATCCTGACAGAGACCAAGAGACCCAGTACTTC | CSVDPDRDQETQYF
TRBD1 | TRBJ2-3 | - | TRBV5-6 | TGTGCCAGCAGCTTGGACAGGGGGGCTAGCACAGATACGCAGTATTTT | CASSLDRGASTDTQYF
TRBD1 | TRBJ1-2 | - | TRBV4-2 | TGTGCCAGCAGCCAACCCGGGACAGGGGGCGCAGGAGATGGCTACACCTTC | CASSQPGTGGAGDGYTF
- | TRBJ1-5 | - | TRBV21-1 | TGTGCCAGCAGCTTTTTGAGACAGGGTATGTCGGGCAATCAGCCCCAGCATTTT | CASSFLRQGMSGNQPQHF
- | TRBJ1-4 | - | TRBV25-1 | TGTGCCAGCAGGGGGCTTAATGAAAAACTGTTTTTT | CASRGLNEKLFF
TRBD2 | TRBJ2-1 | few | TRBV13 | TGTGCCAGCAGCTCGAAAGGACTAGCGGGAGTTCGAGACAATGAGCAGTTCTTC | CASSSKGLAGVRDNEQFF
- | TRBJ2-1 | - | TRBV7-9 | TGTGCCAGCAGCTCAGGTACAGGAATTCAGCAGTTCTTC | CASSSGTGIQQFF
- | TRBJ1-2 | - | TRBV6-5 | TGTGCCAGCAGGCCTCCGGGGGGAATTAACTATGGCTACACCTTC | CASRPPGGINYGYTF
- | TRBJ1-4 | - | TRBV24-1 | TGTGCCACCAGTGATGGACAGCTTAATGAAAAACTGTTTTTT | CATSDGQLNEKLFF
TRBD2 | TRBJ2-1 | - | TRBV10-1 | TGCGCCAGCAGTGAGATAGCGGGAGGAGGAAATGAGCAGTTCTTC | CASSEIAGGGNEQFF
- | TRBJ2-7 | - | TRBV11-2 | TGTGCCAGCAGCCCAAGTAGGGGGGGCGAGCAGTACTTC | CASSPSRGGEQYF
- | TRBJ1-2 | once | TRBV30 | TGTGCCTGGAGATCTGAGCGCTTCTATGGCTACACCTTC | CAWRSERFYGYTF
TRBD1 | TRBJ1-5 | - | TRBV19 | TGTGCCAGTAAAAGACAGGGACACAATCAGCCCCAGCATTTT | CASKRQGHNQPQHF
TRBD1 | TRBJ1-1 | - | TRBV28 | TGTGCCAGCAGTTTACAACAGGGGAAAACTGAAGCTTTCTTT | CASSLQQGKTEAFF
- | TRBJ2-7 | - | TRBV27 | TGTGCCAGCAGTTTACTCCTAGAAGGAGCCTACGAGCAGTACTTC | CASSLLLEGAYEQYF
- | TRBJ2-1 | - | TRBV6-5 | TGTGCCAGCGGTCTAGGAGGCGAGCAGTTCTTC | CASGLGGEQFF
- | TRBJ1-3 | - | TRBV28 | TGTGCCAGCAGACTAGCTAGAAACACCATATATTTT | CASRLARNTIYF
- | TRBJ2-3 | few | TRBV11-3 | TGTGCCAGCAGCCATTCTAGTGGTGATACGCAGTATTTT | CASSHSSGDTQYF
TRBD2 | TRBJ2-2 | - | TRBV7-6 | TGTGCCAGCAGCTGGGGGCTAGCGGGAGCCACCGGGGAGCTGTTTTTT | CASSWGLAGATGELFF
TRBD2 | TRBJ2-2 | - | TRBV7-8 | TGTGCCAGCAGCTCGGGGGGGACGAACACCGGGGAGCTGTTTTTT | CASSSGGTNTGELFF
- | TRBJ1-1 | - | TRBV5-1 | TGCGCCAGCAGCTTCGGTGAACTCGACAGGAACACTGAAGCTTTCTTT | CASSFGELDRNTEAFF
- | TRBJ2-1 | - | TRBV9 | TGTGCCAGCAGCCCGATAATGGGGCCGAGCTCCTACAATGAGCAGTTCTTC | CASSPIMGPSSYNEQFF
- | TRBJ1-4 | once | TRBV3-1/TRBV3-2 | TGTGCCAGCAGCCAAGATGATGGAACGGGAAGGCGAGAAAAACTGTTTTTT | CASSQDDGTGRREKLFF
TRBD2 | TRBJ2-1 | - | TRBV19 | TGTGCCAGTAGTATAGCGGGAGGGGTTCGGGGTGAGCAGTTCTTC | CASSIAGGVRGEQFF
TRBD1 | TRBJ1-2 | - | TRBV5-4 | TGTGCCAGCAGCGGAATAGGGGGCGTTCAACCTTATGGCTACACCTTC | CASSGIGGVQPYGYTF
- | TRBJ1-1 | few | TRBV2 | TGTGCCAGCAGTGGGGCAGGGGCGGGTTTAAACACTGAAGCTTTCTTT | CASSGAGAGLNTEAFF